This is a list of T cell receptor beta chains from one sample in a study of CD4 T cells in relation to SARS-CoV-2 and coronaviruses. Sequenced by immunoSEQ multiplex PCR; TCRdb stores in-frame clones only, minus some. Of tens of thousands of clones listed, approximately 78% are singletons. No antigen has been identified for these receptors. The sample taken for sequencing was CD4+ T cells from PBMCs, cultured in vitro. The origin of the receptors is a human donor in good health. Each CDR3 is given with its conserved first and last residue. Fields, in order: J gene, D gene, clone size, V gene, CDR3 DNA, CDR3 protein. A D gene is named only where the DNA matches it firmly. The size of a clone is reported for some rows only, either as once, few or many, or as a class for expanded clones.

j_call: TRBJ2-1; d_call: -; clone_size: -; v_call: TRBV7-8; cdr3_nt: TGTGCCAGCAGCTTCCCAAGCGGAAGCTCCTACAATGAGCAGTTCTTC; cdr3_aa: CASSFPSGSSYNEQFF
j_call: TRBJ1-1; d_call: -; clone_size: -; v_call: TRBV10-1; cdr3_nt: TGCGCCAGCAGCCCTCAGGGGTCGAACACTGAAGCTTTCTTT; cdr3_aa: CASSPQGSNTEAFF
j_call: TRBJ2-7; d_call: TRBD1; clone_size: few; v_call: TRBV24-1; cdr3_nt: TGTGCCACCAGTGATTCGACAGGGGGCGGATACGAGCAGTACTTC; cdr3_aa: CATSDSTGGGYEQYF
j_call: TRBJ2-2; d_call: TRBD1; clone_size: -; v_call: TRBV5-6; cdr3_nt: TGTGCCAGCAGCCGAAAGGACAGGGGCACCGGGGAGCTGTTTTTT; cdr3_aa: CASSRKDRGTGELFF
j_call: TRBJ1-3; d_call: -; clone_size: few; v_call: TRBV10-1; cdr3_nt: TGCGCCAGCTCCGCAGTCTCTGGAAACACCATATATTTT; cdr3_aa: CASSAVSGNTIYF
j_call: TRBJ2-5; d_call: TRBD2; clone_size: -; v_call: TRBV3-1/TRBV3-2; cdr3_nt: TGTGCCAGCAGCCAACAACCTAGCGGGAGGAGACCAGAGACCCAGTACTTC; cdr3_aa: CASSQQPSGRRPETQYF
j_call: TRBJ2-7; d_call: -; clone_size: -; v_call: TRBV15; cdr3_nt: TGTGCCACCGGCGACACGATCTACGAGCAGTACTTC; cdr3_aa: CATGDTIYEQYF
j_call: TRBJ1-1; d_call: -; clone_size: few; v_call: TRBV15; cdr3_nt: TGTGCCACCAGCAGTGGGGGGGGTAGGACTGAAGCTTTCTTT; cdr3_aa: CATSSGGGRTEAFF
j_call: TRBJ2-6; d_call: TRBD1; clone_size: -; v_call: TRBV9; cdr3_nt: TGTGCCAGCGTGAGGGGGGACAGGGGGATCTCTGGGGCCAACGTCCTGACTTTC; cdr3_aa: CASVRGDRGISGANVLTF
j_call: TRBJ2-7; d_call: TRBD1; clone_size: -; v_call: TRBV19; cdr3_nt: TGTGCCAGTAGTATCTCGGACAGGGGCTCCTACGAGCAGTACTTC; cdr3_aa: CASSISDRGSYEQYF
j_call: TRBJ2-1; d_call: -; clone_size: -; v_call: TRBV9; cdr3_nt: TGTGCCAGCAGCGTAGAGCCCCTAAATGAGCAGTTCTTC; cdr3_aa: CASSVEPLNEQFF
j_call: TRBJ2-1; d_call: TRBD1; clone_size: -; v_call: TRBV4-1; cdr3_nt: TGCGCCAGCAGCCGAGACAGGGTAAATGAGCAGTTCTTC; cdr3_aa: CASSRDRVNEQFF
j_call: TRBJ1-3; d_call: -; clone_size: -; v_call: TRBV7-2; cdr3_nt: TGTGCCAGCAGCTTAGCCTTGGGGCCTGGAAACACCATATATTTT; cdr3_aa: CASSLALGPGNTIYF
j_call: TRBJ2-1; d_call: -; clone_size: -; v_call: TRBV12-5; cdr3_nt: TGTGCTAGTGGTTTGTGGGAGGAGCAGTTCTTC; cdr3_aa: CASGLWEEQFF
j_call: TRBJ1-5; d_call: -; clone_size: few; v_call: TRBV10-2; cdr3_nt: TGCGCCAGCAGTGAGTTTCGGGATTCCAATCAGCCCCAGCATTTT; cdr3_aa: CASSEFRDSNQPQHF
j_call: TRBJ1-5; d_call: -; clone_size: -; v_call: TRBV15; cdr3_nt: TGTGCCACCAGCAGAGATCCACAGGGCACGCAGCCCCAGCATTTT; cdr3_aa: CATSRDPQGTQPQHF
j_call: TRBJ1-1; d_call: -; clone_size: -; v_call: TRBV11-2; cdr3_nt: TGTGCCAGCAGTTATGGGGCCCCGAAAGGGGGCACTGAAGCTTTCTTT; cdr3_aa: CASSYGAPKGGTEAFF
j_call: TRBJ1-4; d_call: -; clone_size: -; v_call: TRBV27; cdr3_nt: TGTGCCAGGCCGAAGGCCGTCACTTTCTCAACTAATGAAAAACTGTTTTTT; cdr3_aa: CARPKAVTFSTNEKLFF
j_call: TRBJ1-4; d_call: -; clone_size: few; v_call: TRBV19; cdr3_nt: TGTGCCAGTAGTTCGACGGGGGGTAATGAAAAACTGTTTTTT; cdr3_aa: CASSSTGGNEKLFF
j_call: TRBJ2-6; d_call: TRBD1; clone_size: few; v_call: TRBV5-4; cdr3_nt: TGTGCCAGCAGCTTGAGGGGGCGCGAGATGGGAGGGGCCAACGTCCTGACTTTC; cdr3_aa: CASSLRGREMGGANVLTF
j_call: TRBJ1-2; d_call: TRBD1; clone_size: few; v_call: TRBV27; cdr3_nt: TGTGCCAGCAGTTCTCGGGACAGCGGAGATGGCTACACCTTC; cdr3_aa: CASSSRDSGDGYTF
j_call: TRBJ1-6; d_call: -; clone_size: few; v_call: TRBV11-2; cdr3_nt: TGTGCCAGCAGCCTTAGGCAGGGGTATAATTCACCCCTCCACTTT; cdr3_aa: CASSLRQGYNSPLHF
j_call: TRBJ2-7; d_call: TRBD1; clone_size: -; v_call: TRBV18; cdr3_nt: TGTGCCAGCTCACCGTACCGGGACAGGGGGACCGAGCAGTACTTC; cdr3_aa: CASSPYRDRGTEQYF
j_call: TRBJ1-5; d_call: -; clone_size: -; v_call: TRBV12-3/TRBV12-4; cdr3_nt: TGTGCCAGCAGGCATAACAATCAGCCCCAGCATTTT; cdr3_aa: CASRHNNQPQHF
j_call: TRBJ1-1; d_call: -; clone_size: -; v_call: TRBV6-1; cdr3_nt: TGTGCCAGCAGTGAAGGGGGCGGAGGGTTAGTTGCTGAAGCTTTCTTT; cdr3_aa: CASSEGGGGLVAEAFF
j_call: TRBJ1-3; d_call: -; clone_size: -; v_call: TRBV6-4; cdr3_nt: TGTGCCAGCAGTGAGATAGCAGGGGGAAACACCATATATTTT; cdr3_aa: CASSEIAGGNTIYF
j_call: TRBJ2-1; d_call: TRBD1; clone_size: -; v_call: TRBV6-1; cdr3_nt: TGTGCCAGCAGTGAGCGGGACAGGGCTACGAGCTCCTACAATGAGCAGTTCTTC; cdr3_aa: CASSERDRATSSYNEQFF
j_call: TRBJ2-7; d_call: TRBD2; clone_size: -; v_call: TRBV19; cdr3_nt: TGTGCCAGTAGTATGGGCGGGAGGGTGACGGCCGAGCAGTACTTC; cdr3_aa: CASSMGGRVTAEQYF
j_call: TRBJ2-1; d_call: -; clone_size: -; v_call: TRBV18; cdr3_nt: TGTGCCAGCGTGACTAGTGCCTACAATGAGCAGTTCTTC; cdr3_aa: CASVTSAYNEQFF
j_call: TRBJ2-1; d_call: -; clone_size: -; v_call: TRBV12-3/TRBV12-4; cdr3_nt: TGTGCCAGCAGAAAAGGGACTTACAATGAGCAGTTCTTC; cdr3_aa: CASRKGTYNEQFF
j_call: TRBJ1-1; d_call: -; clone_size: -; v_call: TRBV12-3/TRBV12-4; cdr3_nt: TGTGCCAGCGGCCGGGGAGAGAACACTGAAGCTTTCTTT; cdr3_aa: CASGRGENTEAFF
j_call: TRBJ1-4; d_call: -; clone_size: few; v_call: TRBV5-4; cdr3_nt: TGTGCCAGCAGCCCAGGGACGGGAAATGAAAAACTGTTTTTT; cdr3_aa: CASSPGTGNEKLFF
j_call: TRBJ2-3; d_call: TRBD2; clone_size: -; v_call: TRBV3-1/TRBV3-2; cdr3_nt: TGTGCCAGCAGCTCCCAGCGGGAGGGCCGGATAACAGATACGCAGTATTTT; cdr3_aa: CASSSQREGRITDTQYF
j_call: TRBJ2-3; d_call: TRBD1; clone_size: -; v_call: TRBV4-1; cdr3_nt: TGCGCCAGCAGCCAATTCAACAGGGGATCAACGGATACGCAGTATTTT; cdr3_aa: CASSQFNRGSTDTQYF
j_call: TRBJ1-4; d_call: TRBD1; clone_size: -; v_call: TRBV9; cdr3_nt: TGTGCCAGCAGCGTTGGTCAGGGGGGGAATGAAAAACTGTTTTTT; cdr3_aa: CASSVGQGGNEKLFF
j_call: TRBJ2-2; d_call: TRBD2; clone_size: -; v_call: TRBV28; cdr3_nt: TGTGCCAGCAGTTCGAGCGGGAGGCACACCGGGGAGCTGTTTTTT; cdr3_aa: CASSSSGRHTGELFF
j_call: TRBJ2-3; d_call: -; clone_size: -; v_call: TRBV24-1; cdr3_nt: TGTGCCACCATGACCGGAGGTACCGGGTCCGCAGATACGCAGTATTTT; cdr3_aa: CATMTGGTGSADTQYF
j_call: TRBJ2-5; d_call: -; clone_size: -; v_call: TRBV7-3; cdr3_nt: TGTGCCAGCAGCCGCATACCGGGCCAGCAAGAGACCCAGTACTTC; cdr3_aa: CASSRIPGQQETQYF
j_call: TRBJ1-1; d_call: -; clone_size: -; v_call: TRBV19; cdr3_nt: TGTGCCAGTAGCCGACCGGTCACGGCCATGAACACTGAAGCTTTCTTT; cdr3_aa: CASSRPVTAMNTEAFF
j_call: TRBJ2-5; d_call: TRBD1; clone_size: -; v_call: TRBV3-1/TRBV3-2; cdr3_nt: TGTGCCAGCAGCCCGGGGACAGTCAAGGAGACCCAGTACTTC; cdr3_aa: CASSPGTVKETQYF
j_call: TRBJ1-5; d_call: -; clone_size: -; v_call: TRBV6-6; cdr3_nt: TGTGCCAGCAGTTACTCGAGGGCAGGAGGCAATCAGCCCCAGCATTTT; cdr3_aa: CASSYSRAGGNQPQHF
j_call: TRBJ2-7; d_call: -; clone_size: -; v_call: TRBV2; cdr3_nt: TGTGCCAGCACCGAGGACAGATTAAGCTCCTACGAGCAGTACTTC; cdr3_aa: CASTEDRLSSYEQYF
j_call: TRBJ2-7; d_call: TRBD2; clone_size: -; v_call: TRBV4-1; cdr3_nt: TGCGCCAGCAGCCAGCTCGTGTTAGCGGGGGTCTCCTACGAGCAGTACTTC; cdr3_aa: CASSQLVLAGVSYEQYF
j_call: TRBJ2-7; d_call: -; clone_size: -; v_call: TRBV30; cdr3_nt: TGTGCCACGAGAGGGATCTCCTACGAGCAGTACTTC; cdr3_aa: CATRGISYEQYF
j_call: TRBJ2-7; d_call: TRBD2; clone_size: -; v_call: TRBV2; cdr3_nt: TGTGCCGGTAATAGCGGGAGGGCTTTGGCCGAGCAGTACTTC; cdr3_aa: CAGNSGRALAEQYF
j_call: TRBJ2-1; d_call: TRBD2; clone_size: -; v_call: TRBV9; cdr3_nt: TGTGCCAGCAGCCGGGCTGCGTGGGGGACTAGCGGCTACAATGAGCAGTTCTTC; cdr3_aa: CASSRAAWGTSGYNEQFF
j_call: TRBJ2-1; d_call: TRBD2; clone_size: few; v_call: TRBV25-1; cdr3_nt: TGTGCCACCTCAATCTCGGGGAGCGGGAGTTGGGGTGAGCAGTTCTTC; cdr3_aa: CATSISGSGSWGEQFF
j_call: TRBJ1-5; d_call: -; clone_size: -; v_call: TRBV28; cdr3_nt: TGTGCCAGCAGTCCAGCCCACGGGGCTCAGCCCCAGCATTTT; cdr3_aa: CASSPAHGAQPQHF
j_call: TRBJ2-1; d_call: -; clone_size: -; v_call: TRBV12-5; cdr3_nt: TGTGCTAGTGGTTTGGTACTGGGGAAGTACAATGAGCAGTTCTTC; cdr3_aa: CASGLVLGKYNEQFF
j_call: TRBJ1-2; d_call: TRBD1; clone_size: -; v_call: TRBV12-5; cdr3_nt: TGTGCTAGTGGTTTGGTACTAGGACAGGGGGCAAGTGGCTACACCTTC; cdr3_aa: CASGLVLGQGASGYTF
j_call: TRBJ1-2; d_call: -; clone_size: -; v_call: TRBV5-1; cdr3_nt: TGCGCCAGCAGCTTGGGTCAGTCCACTCACTACACCTTC; cdr3_aa: CASSLGQSTHYTF
j_call: TRBJ2-5; d_call: -; clone_size: -; v_call: TRBV5-6; cdr3_nt: TGTGCCAGCAGCAAGGCCGGACCGGGGAACGCGGAGACCCAGTACTTC; cdr3_aa: CASSKAGPGNAETQYF
j_call: TRBJ2-5; d_call: TRBD2; clone_size: -; v_call: TRBV6-1; cdr3_nt: TGTGCCAGCAGTGAATATCGAGCGGGACGGGGGGAGACCCAGTACTTC; cdr3_aa: CASSEYRAGRGETQYF
j_call: TRBJ2-1; d_call: TRBD2; clone_size: -; v_call: TRBV7-9; cdr3_nt: TGTGCCAGCAGCTTAGCGAGCCTAGCGGGAGGGTATGAGCAGTTCTTC; cdr3_aa: CASSLASLAGGYEQFF
j_call: TRBJ2-3; d_call: TRBD2; clone_size: -; v_call: TRBV4-1; cdr3_nt: TGCGCCAGCAGCCACACCCTGACTAGCGGGAGGGTTGATACGCAGTATTTT; cdr3_aa: CASSHTLTSGRVDTQYF
j_call: TRBJ1-1; d_call: -; clone_size: -; v_call: TRBV19; cdr3_nt: TGTGCCAGTAGTATAAACAGACAGAACACTGAAGCTTTCTTT; cdr3_aa: CASSINRQNTEAFF
j_call: TRBJ1-3; d_call: -; clone_size: -; v_call: TRBV21-1; cdr3_nt: TGTGCCAGCGGCAGGGCGAGCTCTGGAAACACCATATATTTT; cdr3_aa: CASGRASSGNTIYF
j_call: TRBJ2-7; d_call: -; clone_size: once; v_call: TRBV3-1/TRBV3-2; cdr3_nt: TGTGCCAGCAGCCAAGCTACCTACGAGCAGTACTTC; cdr3_aa: CASSQATYEQYF
j_call: TRBJ2-2; d_call: TRBD2; clone_size: -; v_call: TRBV30; cdr3_nt: TGTGCCTGGAGTGTATTAGCGGGAGGACGGACCGGGGAGCTGTTTTTT; cdr3_aa: CAWSVLAGGRTGELFF
j_call: TRBJ1-1; d_call: TRBD1; clone_size: -; v_call: TRBV20-1; cdr3_nt: TGCAGTGCAGGACAGGGAGAAGCTTTCTTT; cdr3_aa: CSAGQGEAFF